These 8 T cell receptor beta chains were all obtained from the same sample, sequenced in a study of cytomegalovirus exposure and HLA in healthy donors (dated by TCRdb to about 2017). The library was built by means of the immunoSEQ multiplex PCR assay. The clones in this table, taken by TCRdb from immuneACCESS, are in-frame only. Not every clone is retained; where verified, under half of the shortfall comes from an unresolved V gene, and the cause of the rest is unknown. The sample includes about 69,000 clones, with 95% to 96% observed a single time. The ten biggest clones cover roughly 4.3% of the sample. The sequenced sample was PBMCs. Receptors were obtained from a woman younger than 35 in good health and CMV-seropositive.

The CDR3 DNA is TGTGCCAGTAGTCCCATGGGCAGGGGGATTAATTACGAGCAGTACTTC. Translated: CASSPMGRGINYEQYF. This chain uses TRBV19 with TRBJ2-7; TRBD1 matches at 7 bases. Germline V gene lookup returns CDR1 LNHDA and CDR2 SQIVND (reference sequence). The CDR3 runs 16 residues. The J segment lost 4 bases and the V segment lost 5 bases, leaving 14 bases of the junction unmatched.

The CDR3 sequence is CASSPGTAYEQYF. In DNA, the CDR3 is TGTGCCAGCAGCCCTGGGACAGCTTACGAGCAGTACTTC. V gene TRBV27 combines with J gene TRBJ2-7, with 7 bases that match TRBD1. Germline CDR1 and CDR2: MNHEY and SMNVEV (reference sequence). After removal of 6 bases from V and 4 bases from J, the junction contained 6 bases not matched to a gene. The CDR3 loop spans 13 amino acids.

V usage is TRBV14 and J usage is TRBJ2-1, with 7 bases lining up with TRBD2. V shed 4 bases, J shed 0 bases, and the junction held 6 bases outside the gene matches. The CDR3 sequence is 16 residues long. Germline V gives CDR1 SGHDN, CDR2 FVKESK. CDR3 region: CASSRLSGTSYNEQFF. For the CDR3, the DNA is TGTGCCAGCAGCCGACTAAGCGGGACCTCCTACAATGAGCAGTTCTTC.

V is TRBV27 and J is TRBJ1-1; D unresolved. Germline V gene data show CDR1 as MNHEY and CDR2 as SMNVEV (reference sequence). V was cut by 3 bases and J by 1 base, with 6 bases left in between. The CDR3 is made up of 13 amino acids. CDR3 region: CASSFNGNTEAFF. CDR3 in DNA: TGTGCCAGCAGTTTCAACGGGAACACTGAAGCTTTCTTT.

This chain joins TRBV28 and TRBJ2-5, with 12 bases identical to TRBD1. CDR1 and CDR2 (germline): MDHEN, SYDVKM. The CDR3 is made up of 15 amino acids. V lost 6 bases to trimming and J lost 11 bases; unmatched junction nucleotides: 13. The CDR3 loop reads CASSLTGTGGWIQYF. The CDR3 DNA reads TGTGCCAGCAGCCTAACCGGGACAGGGGGCTGGATTCAGTACTTC.

The gene calls are TRBV5-4 and TRBJ2-1, with D possibly being TRBD2 (7 bases). The CDR3 covers 17 residues. Germline V gene lookup returns CDR1 SGHNT and CDR2 YYREEE (reference sequence). The V gene lost 2 bases and the J gene lost 1 base, with 16 bases spanning the gap. In DNA, the CDR3 is TGTGCCAGCAGCTTCGAGGGGGGGGGAAAGTCCTACAATGAGCAGTTCTTC. Translated, it gives CASSFEGGGKSYNEQFF.

This chain joins TRBV14 and TRBJ2-3; D unresolved. CDR3 length: 13 residues. Trimming took off 4 bases at V and 7 bases at J, with 12 bases between the two ends. The germline gives CDR1 SGHDN, CDR2 FVKESK. The CDR3 DNA reads as TGTGCCAGCAGCCGGCAGGTTTCCCATACGCAGTATTTT. This gives the protein CASSRQVSHTQYF.

The V and J genes are TRBV5-4 and TRBJ2-3, with D possibly being TRBD1 (6 bases). In germline, CDR1 is SGHNT, CDR2 YYREEE (reference sequence). The CDR3 covers 14 residues. Trimming removed 0 bases at V and 8 bases at J, with 13 bases between. Here the CDR3 reads CASSLDRVDGTQYF. Written as DNA, the CDR3 is TGTGCCAGCAGCTTGGACAGGGTCGATGGTACGCAGTATTTT.